This T cell receptor (beta chain) was profiled in a study of T cells after somatic rescue of genetic block. The data were produced by immunoSEQ multiplex PCR, yet TCRdb's version contains in-frame clones alone and is incomplete. The table has some 90,000 clones, 75% to 90% seen once; the top ten hold 1.5% to 2%. This clone was recorded once. This CDR3 is built from 14 residues. The ends lost 8 bases at V and 1 base at J; junction bases unmatched: 6. Per germline, CDR1 SGHNT and CDR2 YYREEE (reference sequence). The chain has TRBV5-4 and TRBJ2-7, with 10 bases identical to TRBD2. Input material: peripheral blood mononuclear cells (PBMCs). The receptor comes from a woman younger than 30. In DNA form, the CDR3 reads TGTGCCAGTTCACCGGGACTAGCGTCCTACGAGCAGTACTTC. This translates into CASSPGLASYEQYF. Together with reference TRBV5-4 and TRBJ2-7, the CDR3 gives the full variable domain: ETGVTQSPTHLIKTRGQQVTLRCSSQSGHNTVSWYQQALGQGPQFIFQYYREEENGRGNFPPRFSGLQFPNYSSELNVNALELDDSALYLCASSPGLASYEQYFGPGTRLTVT.